The clone carrying this T cell receptor (beta chain) was seen once. V lost 5 bases to trimming and J lost 0 bases; unmatched junction nucleotides: 7. Per the germline V gene, CDR1 is SSHAT and CDR2 is FNYEAQ (reference sequence). This CDR3 comprises 15 residues. The data derive from a study of blood T cell repertoires in COVID-19. Original processing notes: Amplification from reference gene primers served as the basis for estimated nucleated cell counts. Method: immunoSEQ multiplex PCR; TCRdb's copy keeps in-frame clones and lacks some. That table furnishes V, J and clone size, whereas the DNA furnished D and trimming. Of around 310,000 clones listed, about 90% are singletons.

The chain has TRBV7-7 and TRBJ2-7; 7 positions agree with TRBD1. The receptor's source is a man aged 25 to 45 who had recovered from COVID-19. The sequenced sample was PBMCs or T cells enriched from blood (not recorded which). The CDR3 is CASSLGTVPSYEQYF. For the CDR3, the DNA is TGTGCCAGCAGCCTCGGGACAGTTCCCTCCTACGAGCAGTACTTC.